The clone carrying this T cell receptor (beta chain) was seen at least ten times. The antigen remains undetermined. The CDR3 runs to 15 residues. V was shortened by 5 bases and J by 3 bases, with 14 bases between the two germline ends. Time point reported: patch test 1, 2 weeks after DPC sensitization. Noted treatment: therapeutic diphenylcyclopropenone sensitization with weekly scalp DPC. Blood, whole and unfractionated, served as the source for total RNA extraction. The sample comes from a study of human T cells and chemical hapten exposure. TCRdb used MiXCR to reprocess the RACE reads, holding one entry per CDR3 protein. This table has about 34,000 distinct CDR3 sequences, around 6.4% appearing once. Notes on the study in general: Those TCRs sitting above 1 in 1000 frequency stayed the same with DPC sensitization.

Sample: whole blood, taken in connection with sensitization to the hapten diphenylcyclopropenone (DPC). The source is a woman in her thirties with alopecia areata. Some clones in this sample may be carry-over from other donors' samples. The V and J genes are TRBV12-3 or TRBV12-4 and TRBJ1-3, with D tentatively TRBD1 (6 bases). DNA of the CDR3: TGTGCCAGCAGTAGCACAGGGTCCCGTGGAAACACCATATATTTT. Translation: CASSSTGSRGNTIYF.